Presented here are 31 T cell receptor beta chains from one specimen sequenced in a study of cytomegalovirus exposure and HLA in healthy donors. The primer mix had 60 Vbeta and 13 Jbeta primers. The assay was immunoSEQ multiplex PCR, and TCRdb's table has in-frame clones only and misses some. The sample table sets out approximately 120,000 clones. Sequenced: PBMCs. These receptors all stem from a man in his forties in good health and CMV-seronegative.

The chain joins TRBV27 to TRBJ2-2, with a weak D call TRBD1 (5 bases). The CDR3 has 14 residues. Germline V gives CDR1 MNHEY, CDR2 SMNVEV (reference sequence). Trimming removed 5 bases from V and 1 base from J, with 8 bases in between. DNA of the CDR3: TGTGCCAGCAGTACCGGACAGAACACCGGGGAGCTGTTTTTT. This gives the protein CASSTGQNTGELFF.

This chain uses TRBV28 with TRBJ2-5; weak D call: TRBD2 (7 bases). CDR1 MDHEN and CDR2 SYDVKM come from the germline V gene. CDR3 size: 11 residues. The ends were cut back, 7 bases at V and 11 bases at J, with 14 bases in the middle. CDR3 residues: CASTGGPRQYF. In DNA, the CDR3 is TGTGCCAGCACCGGGGGGCCCCGGCAGTACTTC.

The chain joins TRBV11-1 to TRBJ2-7; 8 positions match TRBD1. Trimming removed 4 bases from V and 4 bases from J; junction bases left unmatched: 9. The CDR3 extends over 15 amino acids. Germline lookup yields CDR1 SGHAT and CDR2 FQDESV (reference sequence). The CDR3 loop is CASSSGTGGMYEQYF. The CDR3 DNA is TGTGCCAGCAGCTCGGGAACAGGGGGTATGTACGAGCAGTACTTC.

The chain employs TRBV6-1 and TRBJ2-7; weak D call: TRBD2 (8 bases). V was shortened by 2 bases and J by 0 bases, with 14 bases between the two germline ends. Per the germline V gene, CDR1 is MNHNS and CDR2 is SASEGT. This CDR3 has 16 amino acids. The CDR3 is CASSERGLAGSYEQYF. The CDR3 DNA sequence: TGTGCCAGCAGTGAAAGGGGGCTAGCGGGCTCCTACGAGCAGTACTTC.

J is TRBJ2-3 and V is TRBV10-3; possibly TRBD1 for D (6 bases). The CDR3 is 14 amino acids. The germline V gene encodes CDR1 ENHRY and CDR2 SYGVKD. V was clipped by 10 bases and J by 1 base, with 15 bases between them. For the CDR3, the DNA is TGTGCCACCGCTGGGGGCTCTGGCACAGATACGCAGTATTTT. It is translated as CATAGGSGTDTQYF.

This chain joins TRBV27 and TRBJ2-1, with TRBD1 matching 7 bases. CDR1 is MNHEY and CDR2 is SMNVEV in the germline V gene (reference sequence). CDR3 length: 15 residues. Trimming cost V 5 bases and J 0 bases; bases outside gene matches: 4. CDR3 nucleotides: TGTGCCAGCAGTGTCACAGGGGACTCCTACAATGAGCAGTTCTTC. It codes for CASSVTGDSYNEQFF.

V usage is TRBV7-6 and J usage is TRBJ2-1; 13 nucleotides match TRBD2. Germline-derived CDR1 and CDR2 are SGHVS and FNYEAQ. V dropped 5 bases and J dropped 3; count of bases not matched to a gene: 4. CDR3 length: 16 amino acids. The CDR3 is CASSPRLAGGYNEQFF. For the CDR3, the DNA is TGTGCCAGCAGCCCGCGACTAGCGGGAGGCTACAATGAGCAGTTCTTC.

This chain uses TRBV29-1 with TRBJ1-2; 9 positions agree with TRBD1. This CDR3 has 12 residues. The germline CDR1 and CDR2 sequences are SQVTM and ANQGSEA. After removal of 6 bases from V and 7 bases from J, the junction contained 6 bases not matched to a gene. The CDR3 bases are TGCAGCGTGGGACAGGGCGGTGGTGGCTACACCTTC. It yields the protein CSVGQGGGGYTF.

This chain connects TRBV27 to TRBJ2-7; 7 bases line up with TRBD1. This CDR3 is built from 14 residues. The germline CDR1 and CDR2 sequences are MNHEY and SMNVEV (reference sequence). The V and J ends lost 4 bases and 5 bases, in that order; junction bases with no gene match: 8. This CDR3 is CASSSTGITDEQYF. The CDR3 DNA reads TGTGCCAGCAGTTCGACAGGGATCACTGACGAGCAGTACTTC.

The CDR3 coding sequence is TGTGCCAGCAGCTTAAGAAGGGGGGCGGGAGGACACTACGAGCAGTACTTC. Translating gives CASSLRRGAGGHYEQYF. The V and J genes are TRBV5-8 and TRBJ2-7; TRBD2 matches 8 bases. Germline V gene lookup returns CDR1 SGHTS and CDR2 YDEGEE. The length of the CDR3 is 17 residues. The trim removed 2 bases at V and 3 bases at J, leaving 13 bases unmatched.

The genes are TRBV29-1 and TRBJ2-1, with D maybe TRBD2 (6 bases). V lost 6 bases to trimming and J lost 12 bases, with 21 bases between them. This CDR3 region has 13 residues. Germline V gives CDR1 SQVTM, CDR2 ANQGSEA. In DNA, the CDR3 is TGCAGCGTGGCGGGACTCGGTTTTTCGGTGCAGTTCTTC. Amino acids: CSVAGLGFSVQFF.

The gene calls are TRBV6-1 and TRBJ1-1, with D perhaps TRBD1 (6 bases). Deletions cut 11 bases from V and 0 bases from J, with 13 bases between. Germline CDR1 is MNHNS and CDR2 is SASEGT. The CDR3 is 13 amino acids. CDR3 region: CAVQTGLNTEAFF. The DNA for the CDR3 is TGTGCCGTACAGACAGGCTTGAACACTGAAGCTTTCTTT.

The chain carries TRBV7-9 and TRBJ2-5; a weak D match, TRBD1 (5 bases). V was shortened by 2 bases and J by 1 base, with 11 bases between the two germline ends. Germline CDR1 is SEHNR and CDR2 is FQNEAQ (reference sequence). CDR3 length: 15 amino acids. CDR3 region: CASSLSKGPQETQYF. CDR3 in DNA: TGTGCCAGCAGCTTAAGTAAGGGGCCCCAAGAGACCCAGTACTTC.

The chain links TRBV11-3 to TRBJ2-1; D unclear. Germline loops: CDR1 SGHNT, CDR2 YENEEA. The CDR3 covers 17 residues. Trimming took 0 bases from V and 0 from J, leaving 12 bases between them. CDR3: CASSLESPYSSYNEQFF. CDR3 coding DNA: TGTGCCAGCAGCTTAGAGTCTCCTTATAGCTCCTACAATGAGCAGTTCTTC.

The chain recombines TRBV5-1 with TRBJ1-1, with D tentatively TRBD1 (5 bases). Germline V gene lookup returns CDR1 SGHRS and CDR2 YFSETQ. Trimming cost V 5 bases and J 0 bases, with 14 bases left between them. This CDR3 comprises 15 residues. CDR3: CASRASGGLNTEAFF. DNA of the CDR3: TGCGCCAGCAGAGCCTCGGGGGGATTGAACACTGAAGCTTTCTTT. Drawing the rest from reference TRBV5-1 and TRBJ1-1, the complete variable domain is KAGVTQTPRYLIKTRGQQVTLSCSPISGHRSVSWYQQTPGQGLQFLFEYFSETQRNKGNFPGRFSGRQFSNSRSEMNVSTLELGDSALYLCASRASGGLNTEAFFGQGTRLTVV.

The chain joins TRBV7-9 to TRBJ1-5; D may be TRBD1 (6 bases). Germline lookup yields CDR1 SEHNR and CDR2 FQNEAQ (reference sequence). Deletions cut 2 bases from V and 4 bases from J, with 6 bases between. The CDR3 is 13 residues long. The CDR3 here is CASSLQGNQPQHF. The CDR3 nucleotides read TGTGCCAGCAGCTTACAGGGGAATCAGCCCCAGCATTTT.

The genes are TRBV5-4 and TRBJ2-5; maybe TRBD1 (6 bases). V was pared by 2 bases and J by 1 base, with 12 bases between. The germline V gene encodes CDR1 SGHNT and CDR2 YYREEE (reference sequence). The CDR3 length is 15 residues. CDR3 nucleotide sequence: TGTGCCAGCAGCTTCCCGGGACAACCCCAAGAGACCCAGTACTTC. It translates to CASSFPGQPQETQYF.

This sequence joins TRBV5-4 and TRBJ2-5; 8 bases line up with TRBD1. Germline CDR1 reads SGHNT; CDR2 reads YYREEE (reference sequence). V was clipped by 0 bases and J by 2 bases; unmatched bases: 6. This CDR3 spans 16 amino acids. The CDR3 bases are TGTGCCAGCAGCTTGGGGACAGGGATAGATCAAGAGACCCAGTACTTC. It codes for CASSLGTGIDQETQYF. Filled out from reference TRBV5-4 and TRBJ2-5, the complete variable domain reads ETGVTQSPTHLIKTRGQQVTLRCSSQSGHNTVSWYQQALGQGPQFIFQYYREEENGRGNFPPRFSGLQFPNYSSELNVNALELDDSALYLCASSLGTGIDQETQYFGPGTRLLVL.

In DNA, the CDR3 is TGTGCCAGCAGTTACTCGCGGACTGAAGCTTTCTTT. Protein: CASSYSRTEAFF. J is TRBJ1-1 and V is TRBV6-5; D remains unclear. Germline assignment: CDR1 MNHEY and CDR2 SVGAGI. The CDR3 totals 12 residues. Trimming cost V 0 bases and J 5 bases, with 4 bases left between them.

This chain connects TRBV6-5 to TRBJ2-1; 11 positions match TRBD2. Germline CDR1 reads MNHEY; CDR2 reads SVGAGI. This CDR3 has 15 residues. V was clipped by 2 bases and J by 7 bases; unmatched bases: 4. The CDR3: CASSYTSGSLNEQFF. As DNA, the CDR3 is TGTGCCAGCAGTTACACTAGCGGGAGTTTAAATGAGCAGTTCTTC.

CDR3 nucleotides: TGTGCCAGCAGCCGACAGGGATCACAAGAGACCCAGTACTTC. Its translation: CASSRQGSQETQYF. This sequence joins TRBV5-6 and TRBJ2-5, with 7 bases fitting TRBD1. The junction had 5 bases not matched to a gene; V was cut back by 4 bases and J by 2 bases. CDR3 length: 14 residues. CDR1 is SGHDT, CDR2 YYEEEE, per germline.

This CDR3 is CASKKRGYSTDTQYF. The CDR3 bases are TGTGCCAGCAAGAAGCGGGGTTATAGCACAGATACGCAGTATTTT. The chain links TRBV5-6 to TRBJ2-3; 7 nucleotides match TRBD2. CDR1 and CDR2 (germline): SGHDT, YYEEEE. CDR3 size: 15 residues. The V segment lost 6 bases and the J segment 0 bases; nucleotides outside the gene matches: 7.

The V gene is TRBV7-9, the J gene TRBJ2-2; TRBD2 matches at 10 bases. The CDR3 is 19 residues long. The germline CDR1 and CDR2 sequences are SEHNR and FQNEAQ (reference sequence). With 3 bases clipped from V and 3 bases from J, the junction kept 13 bases outside the gene matches. The CDR3 DNA follows: TGTGCCAGCAGCTTGGTCGGTAGCGGGAGGCCCCCGCACACCGGGGAGCTGTTTTTT. It codes for CASSLVGSGRPPHTGELFF.

The rearrangement links TRBV29-1 to TRBJ2-7; 10 bases agree with TRBD2. CDR3 length: 15 amino acids. Germline loops: CDR1 SQVTM, CDR2 ANQGSEA. V dropped 6 bases and J dropped 9; count of bases not matched to a gene: 17. CDR3 in amino acids: CSVGNLAGELEGQYF. The CDR3 nucleotides read TGCAGCGTCGGAAACCTAGCGGGAGAACTAGAGGGGCAGTACTTC.

The chain couples TRBV6-6 to TRBJ1-5; D not resolved. V was pared by 4 bases and J by 2 bases, with 9 bases between. The V gene's germline CDR1 is MNHNY and CDR2 SVGAGI (reference sequence). The CDR3 covers 14 residues. The CDR3 loop reads CASSSTSGNQPQHF. In DNA, the CDR3 is TGTGCCAGCAGTTCGACTAGCGGCAATCAGCCCCAGCATTTT.

This chain connects TRBV27 to TRBJ1-2; unclear D gene. Trimming removed 5 bases at V and 8 bases at J, with 12 bases between. This CDR3 is 12 amino acids long. Germline CDR1 MNHEY, CDR2 SMNVEV (reference sequence). CDR3 sequence (DNA): TGTGCCAGCAGTCGAGCGGGGTACGGCTACACCTTC. As protein: CASSRAGYGYTF.

The gene calls are TRBV6-1 and TRBJ2-7; D may be TRBD1 (6 bases). The V end lost 7 bases, the J end lost 0 bases, and 13 bases lay between the germline ends. The CDR3 covers 14 residues. Germline values: CDR1 MNHNS, CDR2 SASEGT. CDR3 sequence reads: CASNRDITSYEQYF. DNA for the CDR3: TGTGCCAGCAACCGGGACATAACCTCCTACGAGCAGTACTTC.

The chain has TRBV5-6 and TRBJ1-6; 7 bases are a match to TRBD1. CDR1 and CDR2 from the germline V gene are SGHDT and YYEEEE. V lost 0 bases, J lost 10 bases, and 4 bases stayed unmatched. The CDR3 runs 14 residues. This CDR3 is CASSLGQGDSPLHF. In DNA form, the CDR3 reads TGTGCCAGCAGCTTGGGGCAGGGGGACTCACCCCTCCACTTT.

J is TRBJ1-3 and V is TRBV11-3, with D perhaps TRBD1 (6 bases). Trimming removed 5 bases from V and 13 bases from J, with 18 bases in between. This CDR3 is built from 13 residues. Germline V gives CDR1 SGHNT, CDR2 YENEEA. This CDR3 reads CASSAPNEGTIYF. CDR3 in DNA: TGTGCCAGCAGCGCTCCCAATGAAGGGACAATATATTTT.

The gene calls are TRBV4-1 and TRBJ2-1; unclear D gene. From germline, CDR1 is MGHRA and CDR2 YSYEKL. Trimming shortened V by 0 bases and J by 3 bases, and 3 bases separated the two germline ends. This CDR3 is built from 13 residues. CDR3 in amino acids: CASSQDIYNEQFF. The CDR3 bases are TGCGCCAGCAGCCAAGACATCTACAATGAGCAGTTCTTC.

The V gene is TRBV6-5, the J gene TRBJ2-7; the match to TRBD2 covers 8 bases. This CDR3 is 14 amino acids long. Per the germline V gene, CDR1 is MNHEY and CDR2 is SVGAGI. V was clipped by 6 bases and J by 7 bases; unmatched bases: 11. The CDR3 region is CASRGPGGLAEQYF. CDR3 sequence (DNA): TGTGCCAGCAGAGGCCCGGGAGGGCTAGCGGAGCAGTACTTC.